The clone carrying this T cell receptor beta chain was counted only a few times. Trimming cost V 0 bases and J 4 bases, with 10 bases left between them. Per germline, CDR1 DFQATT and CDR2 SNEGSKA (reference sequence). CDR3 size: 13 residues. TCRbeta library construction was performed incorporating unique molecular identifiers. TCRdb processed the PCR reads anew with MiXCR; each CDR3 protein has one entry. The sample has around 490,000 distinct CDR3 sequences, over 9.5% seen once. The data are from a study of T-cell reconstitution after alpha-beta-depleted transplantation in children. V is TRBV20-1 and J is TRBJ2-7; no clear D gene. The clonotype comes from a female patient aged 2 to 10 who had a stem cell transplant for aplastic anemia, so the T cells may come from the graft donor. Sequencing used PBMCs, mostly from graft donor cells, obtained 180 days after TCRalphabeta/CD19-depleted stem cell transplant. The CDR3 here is CSARDGTHYEQYF. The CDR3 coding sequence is TGCAGTGCTAGAGATGGCACGCATTACGAGCAGTACTTC.